The 32 T cell receptor beta chains given below trace back to one sample, sequenced in a study of vaccination and CD4 T cells after COVID-19. No antigen is known for these receptors. Sequencing of the DNA from cultured CD4+ T cells was carried out with the Oncomine TCR Beta short-read assay. TCRdb re-derived calls from the PCR reads in MiXCR, one entry per CDR3 protein. Seen here are more than 10,000 distinct CDR3 sequences, roughly 61% observed once, and the top ten hold roughly 9.4%. Treatment meaning: roughly 10-day PBMC culture with coronavirus spike peptide pools or control peptides (ViraFEST assay). The sequenced sample was CD4+ T cells from blood, cultured in vitro, obtained before SARS-CoV-2 vaccination. The receptors were sampled from a human donor who had recovered from COVID-19.

The gene calls are TRBV20-1 and TRBJ2-7; tentatively, D is TRBD1 (6 bases). This CDR3 region has 14 residues. CDR1 is DFQATT, CDR2 SNEGSKA, per germline (reference sequence). Trimming left V 0 bases short and J 3 bases short, with 12 bases between. As DNA, the CDR3 is TGCAGTGCTAGAGACTTAAACAGGGTCTACGAGCAGTACTTC. It specifies CSARDLNRVYEQYF.

V is TRBV6-2 or TRBV6-3 and J is TRBJ2-1; D not resolved. Deletions cut 5 bases from V and 6 bases from J, with 8 bases between. This CDR3 is built from 12 residues. Germline V gene lookup returns CDR1 MNHEY and CDR2 SVGEGT. CDR3 loop: CASSRGVNEQFF. CDR3 nucleotides: TGTGCCAGCAGTCGCGGAGTCAATGAGCAGTTCTTC.

The chain is built from TRBV15 and TRBJ2-7, with 8 bases aligning to TRBD2. The CDR3 is 14 residues long. J gave up 11 bases and V 7 bases, and 16 bases lay outside the gene matches. The V gene's germline CDR1 is LNHNV and CDR2 YYDKDF (reference sequence). The CDR3 protein is CATMATGGPGAKYF. The CDR3 DNA sequence: TGTGCCACCATGGCCACGGGGGGGCCGGGAGCAAAGTACTTC.

The J gene is TRBJ1-2, the V gene TRBV6-2 or TRBV6-3; TRBD1 matches 9 bases. Per the germline V gene, CDR1 is MNHEY and CDR2 is SVGEGT. The CDR3 consists of 14 residues. V lost 6 bases and J lost 2; bases outside the gene matches: 4. CDR3 protein: CASSSGTGNYGYTF. In DNA form, the CDR3 reads TGTGCCAGCAGCTCCGGGACAGGGAACTATGGCTACACCTTC.

This clonotype has only a few counts. This chain links TRBV19 with TRBJ1-5; D ambiguous. The CDR3 has 13 residues. CDR1 is LNHDA, CDR2 SQIVND, per germline (reference sequence). Trimming took 6 bases from V and 7 from J, leaving 13 bases between them. CDR3 coding DNA: TGTGCCAGTAGGTCAAGACAAGCCCAGCCCCAGCATTTT. Its translation is CASRSRQAQPQHF. The variable domain in full, with the rest retrieved from reference TRBV19 and TRBJ1-5, is DGGITQSPKYLFRKEGQNVTLSCEQNLNHDAMYWYRQDPGQGLRLIYYSQIVNDFQKGDIAEGYSVSREKKESFPLTVTSAQKNPTAFYLCASRSRQAQPQHFGDGTRLSIL.

The rearrangement links TRBV7-8 to TRBJ2-1; no clear D gene. Trimming took 7 bases from V and 3 from J, leaving 19 bases between them. CDR3 length: 16 residues. Germline V CDR1 and CDR2: SGHVS, FQNEAQ. The CDR3 nucleotides read TGTGCCAGCACCCAGAGAGAAGGCTTTAACTACAATGAGCAGTTCTTC. It yields the protein CASTQREGFNYNEQFF.

In its sample, this clonotype was seen a few times. The CDR3 coding sequence is TGTGCCAGCAGCGGGACAGGGGGCGATTTGGACGCTTTCTTT. Protein product: CASSGTGGDLDAFF. The chain couples TRBV7-9 to TRBJ1-1; 12 bases map to TRBD1. Unmatched junction bases numbered 9, after V lost 5 bases and J lost 11 bases. The CDR3 totals 14 residues. Looked up from germline, CDR1 is SEHNR and CDR2 is FQNEAQ (reference sequence).

CDR3 amino acids: CRTTGMNTEAFF. The CDR3 DNA reads TGCAGGACCACAGGGATGAACACTGAAGCTTTCTTT. This chain links TRBV20-1 with TRBJ1-1; possible D gene TRBD1, 6 bases. CDR3 size: 12 residues. Germline CDR1 reads DFQATT; CDR2 reads SNEGSKA (reference sequence).

The genes are TRBV7-2 and TRBJ1-5; 9 bases fit TRBD1. CDR1 is SGHTA and CDR2 is FQGNSA in the germline V gene. The J segment lost 3 bases and the V segment lost 5 bases, leaving 5 bases of the junction unmatched. The CDR3 sequence is 15 residues long. This CDR3 is CASSADRGDNQPQHF. CDR3 sequence (DNA): TGTGCCAGCAGCGCCGACAGGGGGGACAATCAGCCCCAGCATTTT.

In its sample, this clonotype was seen a few times. The chain carries TRBV7-9 and TRBJ1-5; 7 bases are a match to TRBD1. The CDR3 sequence is 13 residues long. With 4 bases clipped from V and 4 bases from J, the junction kept 1 base outside the gene matches. Germline V CDR1 and CDR2: SEHNR, FQNEAQ (reference sequence). CDR3 loop: CASSSTGNQPQHF. The CDR3 nucleotides read TGTGCCAGCAGCTCGACAGGGAATCAGCCCCAGCATTTT.

This clonotype was seen only a few times. The chain joins TRBV20-1 to TRBJ1-2; TRBD1 might be the D (6 bases). CDR1 is DFQATT and CDR2 is SNEGSKA in the germline V gene (reference sequence). With 6 bases removed from V and 0 bases from J, the gap between germline ends came to 14 bases. The CDR3 consists of 14 residues. The CDR3 DNA reads as TGCAGTGCCCAGGGACAACTATCTAACTATGGCTACACCTTC. Its protein product is CSAQGQLSNYGYTF.

The rearrangement links TRBV25-1 to TRBJ1-5, with unresolved D. Trimming took off 3 bases at V and 1 base at J, with 7 bases between the two ends. The CDR3 runs 14 residues. CDR1 and CDR2 (germline): MGHDK, SYGVNS. The CDR3 is CASSEPGSNQPQHF. The CDR3 nucleotides are TGTGCCAGCAGTGAGCCTGGGAGCAATCAGCCCCAGCATTTT.

This clonotype showed up just a few times. V usage is TRBV20-1 and J usage is TRBJ1-2; D unresolved. The CDR3 consists of 12 residues. The germline V gene has CDR1 DFQATT and CDR2 SNEGSKA (reference sequence). V lost 1 base, J lost 6 bases, and 9 bases lay in between. In DNA, the CDR3 is TGCAGTGCTAGAGTTCGAATGGATGGCTACACCTTC. It encodes CSARVRMDGYTF.

V usage is TRBV6-1 and J usage is TRBJ1-1; weak D call: TRBD1 (6 bases). Germline V CDR1 and CDR2: MNHNS, SASEGT. The CDR3 loop spans 15 amino acids. Deletions cut 6 bases from V and 1 base from J, with 15 bases between. The CDR3 here is CASRHRVQGNTEAFF. The CDR3 bases are TGTGCCAGCAGGCACAGGGTGCAGGGGAACACTGAAGCTTTCTTT.

This clonotype occurred a few times. The genes are TRBV28 and TRBJ1-1; 7 bases are a match to TRBD1. With 6 bases clipped from V and 0 bases from J, the junction kept 4 bases outside the gene matches. The length of the CDR3 is 14 residues. CDR1 and CDR2 from the germline V gene are MDHEN and SYDVKM. Written as DNA, the CDR3 is TGTGCCAGCAGGCTGGGACAGATGAACACTGAAGCTTTCTTT. This translates into CASRLGQMNTEAFF.

V and J are TRBV7-8 and TRBJ2-5; tentatively, D is TRBD1 or TRBD2 (5 bases each). This CDR3 is 15 amino acids long. CDR1 and CDR2 from the germline V gene are SGHVS and FQNEAQ. Trimming left V 3 bases short and J 1 base short, with 12 bases between. CDR3 protein: CASSFLGTVQETQYF. The DNA of the CDR3 is TGTGCCAGCAGCTTCTTAGGGACGGTCCAAGAGACCCAGTACTTC.

The chain links TRBV6-5 to TRBJ1-2, with 8 bases that match TRBD1. This CDR3 is built from 16 residues. Germline CDR1 reads MNHEY; CDR2 reads SVGAGI. With V trimmed by 1 base and J by 5 bases, 9 bases remained unmatched. Here the CDR3 DNA reads TGTGCCAGCAGTTACTTGCAGACAGGGGTCGGATATGGCTACACCTTC. This encodes CASSYLQTGVGYGYTF.

The DNA for the CDR3 is TGCAGTGCCTTTGGGCAGGACAGGGCAGGCTACACCTTC. This translates into CSAFGQDRAGYTF. The chain combines TRBV20-1 with TRBJ1-2; 8 bases line up with TRBD1. V lost 6 bases and J lost 8; bases outside the gene matches: 11. The V gene's germline CDR1 is DFQATT and CDR2 SNEGSKA (reference sequence). The CDR3 covers 13 residues.

This CDR3 is CAITPTGQSYEQYF. DNA of the CDR3: TGTGCCATCACCCCGACAGGGCAATCCTACGAGCAGTACTTC. The genes are TRBV10-3 and TRBJ2-7, with 7 bases lining up with TRBD1. The trim removed 7 bases at V and 1 base at J, leaving 7 bases unmatched. The CDR3 extends over 14 amino acids. Germline V gene data show CDR1 as ENHRY and CDR2 as SYGVKD.

This sequence joins TRBV20-1 and TRBJ2-1, with 9 bases fitting TRBD2. CDR1 and CDR2 (germline): DFQATT, SNEGSKA (reference sequence). The CDR3 consists of 14 residues. CDR3 loop: CSPVVSGRYNEQFF. The CDR3 bases are TGCAGCCCGGTGGTGAGCGGGAGGTACAATGAGCAGTTCTTC.

This chain uses TRBV11-2 with TRBJ2-5; 11 positions match TRBD2. Unmatched junction bases numbered 6, after V lost 1 base and J lost 5 bases. CDR1 and CDR2 (germline): SGHAT, FQNNGV. The CDR3 loop spans 16 amino acids. This CDR3 reads CASSLVSSGRIETQYF. The CDR3 DNA reads as TGTGCCAGCAGCTTAGTCTCTAGCGGGAGGATCGAGACCCAGTACTTC.

This clonotype was seen only a few times. This chain links TRBV7-2 with TRBJ2-5, with 12 bases fitting TRBD2. The CDR3 extends over 18 amino acids. Looked up from germline, CDR1 is SGHTA and CDR2 is FQGNSA. The junction had 18 bases not matched to a gene; V was cut back by 6 bases and J by 7 bases. CDR3 bases: TGTGCCAGCAGTTTGACTAGCGGGAGCTCCGTATCCCCCTCGACCCAGTACTTC. Encoded protein: CASSLTSGSSVSPSTQYF.

In this sample, this clonotype turned up a few times. The chain has TRBV6-2 or TRBV6-3 and TRBJ1-6; D gene ambiguous. The V gene lost 6 bases and the J gene lost 10 bases, with 13 bases spanning the gap. The CDR3 totals 13 residues. The V gene's germline CDR1 is MNHEY and CDR2 SVGEGT. CDR3 loop: CASRARVDSPLHF. The DNA of the CDR3 is TGTGCCAGCAGGGCCCGTGTGGACTCACCCCTCCACTTT.

The CDR3 coding sequence is TGCAGTGCTAGTGAACAGTCGAACTATGGCTACACCTTC. Its protein is CSASEQSNYGYTF. The chain is built from TRBV20-1 and TRBJ1-2; D is unclear. V was clipped by 3 bases and J by 2 bases, with 10 bases between them. Germline values: CDR1 DFQATT, CDR2 SNEGSKA (reference sequence). This CDR3 is 13 amino acids long.

In its sample, this clonotype was seen a few times. V and J are TRBV7-7 and TRBJ1-1, with 9 bases that match TRBD1. V dropped 8 bases and J dropped 1; count of bases not matched to a gene: 11. This CDR3 has 16 amino acids. Germline V gene sequence: CDR1 SSHAT, CDR2 FNYEAQ (reference sequence). The CDR3 DNA sequence: TGTGCCAGCCGTATTAGGGACAGGGAACGGAACACTGAAGCTTTCTTT. Its translation: CASRIRDRERNTEAFF.

The chain has TRBV6-2 or TRBV6-3 and TRBJ2-5; D gene unclear. CDR1 MNHEY and CDR2 SVGEGT come from the germline V gene. Trimming took off 9 bases at V and 1 base at J, with 12 bases between the two ends. CDR3 length: 13 amino acids. The CDR3 DNA reads TGTGCCAGTTCACGACTGATCCAAGAGACCCAGTACTTC. Its protein is CASSRLIQETQYF.

The chain links TRBV12-3 or TRBV12-4 to TRBJ1-2, with D maybe TRBD1 (5 bases). Trimming removed 3 bases from V and 3 bases from J, with 8 bases in between. The CDR3 runs 13 residues. This CDR3 reads CASSFGGDYGYTF. Written as DNA, the CDR3 is TGTGCCAGCAGTTTCGGGGGGGACTATGGCTACACCTTC.

The genes are TRBV7-2 and TRBJ2-5, with 11 bases aligning to TRBD2. CDR3 length: 15 amino acids. The trim removed 3 bases at V and 2 bases at J, leaving 2 bases unmatched. The germline gives CDR1 SGHTA, CDR2 FQGNSA. The CDR3 reads CASSFRLAGQETQYF. The DNA for the CDR3 is TGTGCCAGCAGCTTCCGACTAGCGGGACAAGAGACCCAGTACTTC.

The chain has TRBV19 and TRBJ2-3; D gene unclear. The germline V and J ends were trimmed by 0 bases and 6 bases, with 10 bases remaining between them. Germline V gives CDR1 LNHDA, CDR2 SQIVND (reference sequence). This CDR3 comprises 14 residues. CDR3 region: CASSIEGRTDTQYF. CDR3 DNA: TGTGCCAGTAGTATAGAGGGCAGGACGGATACGCAGTATTTT.

V usage is TRBV7-2 and J usage is TRBJ2-7; D gene uncertain. CDR1 SGHTA and CDR2 FQGNSA come from the germline V gene. The V end was cut by 3 bases, the J end by 2 bases, with 8 bases between. CDR3 size: 13 residues. The CDR3 region has the DNA TGTGCCAGCAGCTTGTTCCGGGCCTACGAGCAGTACTTC. It yields the protein CASSLFRAYEQYF. The whole variable domain, remainder taken from reference TRBV7-2 and TRBJ2-7, is GAGVSQSPSNKVTEKGKDVELRCDPISGHTALYWYRQSLGQGLEFLIYFQGNSAPDKSGLPSDRFSAERTGGSVSTLTIQRTQQEDSAVYLCASSLFRAYEQYFGPGTRLTVT.

The J gene is TRBJ2-3, the V gene TRBV24-1; the D gene is possibly TRBD1 (6 bases). Deletions cut 7 bases from V and 2 bases from J, with 9 bases between. This CDR3 comprises 13 residues. The germline gives CDR1 KGHDR, CDR2 SFDVKD. The CDR3: CATRDSATDTQYF. For the CDR3, the DNA is TGTGCCACCAGGGACAGCGCCACAGATACGCAGTATTTT.

The CDR3 loop is CASSGSTYEQYF. The CDR3 region has the DNA TGTGCCAGCAGCGGGAGTACCTACGAGCAGTACTTC. The rearrangement uses TRBV6-1 and TRBJ2-7; a weak D match, TRBD2 (6 bases). V was trimmed by 6 bases and J by 2 bases, leaving 8 bases between them. CDR1 is MNHNS and CDR2 is SASEGT in the germline V gene. The CDR3 sequence is 12 residues long.